This T cell receptor (beta chain) was identified in a study of T cell responses to AZD1222 COVID-19 vaccine (dated by TCRdb to 2020 to 2022). In terms of the full investigation: AZD1222 recipients with second doses at about 4 weeks or about 12 weeks were pooled, because spike-specific TCR depth and breadth did not differ between schedules. Enrollment into the trials was organized by age into subgroups of 18-55, 56-69 and 70-plus years, and those subgroups contained around 150, 28 and 57 TCR-sequenced participants, respectively. TCR sequencing was performed for some 250 trial participants, of whom 207 were given two doses of AZD1222 and some 26 were given two doses of MenACWY control vaccine. What the study reported, not specific to this receptor: Most participants were white British and females outnumbered males, and the authors suggested that clonal diversity may have been underestimated. CD4 TCRs associated with the vaccine covered the entire spike protein, and the dominant responses were in regions 160-218 and 743-854. A significant rise in spike-specific TCR breadth and depth was observed after two AZD1222 doses relative to day 0 and relative to MenACWY recipients. Because no day 14 peak-response samples were available, the repertoires could be characterized only after the peak T cell response. In the small 56-69-year group, the increase in depth fell short of significance, most likely because of low power. Epitopes outside the regions mutated in the B.1.351 and B.1.1.7 variants were reportedly recognized by nearly half of the unique spike-specific TCRs. Only 5 to 7 AZD1222 recipients were SARS-CoV-2 seropositive at baseline, limiting conclusions about previously exposed vaccinees.

The CDR3 regions of human TCRbeta chains were analyzed by immunosequencing. The original pipeline was this. TCRs in the repertoires were compared against a reference library of SARS-CoV-2-specific TCRs that had been generated with the MIRA antigen-specificity platform. Breadth meant the fraction of unique TCRs that were SARS-CoV-2-associated, whereas depth meant the fraction of total T cells that were SARS-CoV-2-associated. Using the MIRA data, every spike-specific TCR was mapped to the spike region that the TCR reacted to and assigned to either a CD4 or a CD8 class. Log10-transformed breadth and depth values were compared by one-way ANOVA with Sidak's multiple comparisons tests. In its TCRdb copy, this immuneACCESS table keeps in-frame sequences only and misses some clones. Where compared with another copy, unresolved V genes explain less than half of these, and the others have no known cause. From that table come the V and J calls and clone size; the DNA was used to work out D and trimming. The sample yields 93,000 or so clones; 90% were counted once. About 5% of the sample goes to the ten largest clones.

Read against the paper, the sample's time point label means: baseline before first vaccination. Samples from vaccinated people were obtained from the UK trials COV001 and COV002, which included a single-blind randomized controlled phase 2/3 trial of AZD1222 (ChAdOx1 nCoV-19) in healthy adults. For TCRbeta chain sequencing, PBMC samples from trial participants were taken at day 0 and at day 28 after the second dose. Reading from cysteine to phenylalanine, the CDR3 counts 14 amino acids. Only the CDR3 DNA stays, 42 bases, in frame from base 1. V is pared back by 6 bases and J by 0 bases, with 9 bases lying between the germline termini. CDR1 and CDR2, per the germline V gene (reference sequence), are MNHNY and SVGAGI. Details on this clone: The antigen this receptor binds is unknown. It has no much larger one-base neighbor in the sample; base qualities were not kept.

The sequence was obtained from an adult in good health. Sequenced here: peripheral blood, sampled on day 0 of AZD1222 vaccination. The chain employs TRBV6-6 and TRBJ1-5; the D gene remains uncertain. The DNA is as follows: TGTGCCAGCAGCCGCCATTATAGCAATCAGCCCCAGCATTTT. It translates to CASSRHYSNQPQHF.